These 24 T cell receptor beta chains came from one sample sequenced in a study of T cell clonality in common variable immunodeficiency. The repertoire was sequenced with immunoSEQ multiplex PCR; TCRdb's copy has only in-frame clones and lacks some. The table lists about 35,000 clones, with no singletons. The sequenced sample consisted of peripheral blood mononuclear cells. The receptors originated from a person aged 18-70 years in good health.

CDR3 protein: CASSPSPPAGELFF. The CDR3 DNA, read in part, is TGTGCCAGCAGCCCGTCCCCTCCAGCCGGGGAG. V usage is TRBV7-8 and J usage is TRBJ2-2; D ambiguous. The read stops 3 residues short of the end of the CDR3; the missing end is completed from the germline J gene. V lost 5 bases and J 6 bases, leaving 13 bases between the germline ends. CDR3 size: 14 residues. The germline V gene encodes CDR1 SGHVS and CDR2 FQNEAQ.

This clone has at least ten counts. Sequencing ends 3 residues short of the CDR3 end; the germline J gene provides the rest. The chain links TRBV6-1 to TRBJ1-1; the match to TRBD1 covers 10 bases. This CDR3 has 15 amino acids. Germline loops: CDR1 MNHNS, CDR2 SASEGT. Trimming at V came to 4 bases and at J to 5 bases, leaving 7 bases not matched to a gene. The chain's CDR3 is CASSALDRGLTEAFF. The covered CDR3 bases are TGTGCCAGCAGTGCCCTTGACAGGGGGCTGACTGAA.

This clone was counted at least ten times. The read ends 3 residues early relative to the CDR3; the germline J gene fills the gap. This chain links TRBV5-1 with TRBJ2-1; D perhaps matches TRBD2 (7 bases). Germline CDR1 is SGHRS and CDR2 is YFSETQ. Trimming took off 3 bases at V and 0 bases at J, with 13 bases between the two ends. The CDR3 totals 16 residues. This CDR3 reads CASSSLADSSYNEQFF. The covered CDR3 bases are TGCGCCAGCAGCTCCCTAGCGGACAGCTCCTACAATGAG.

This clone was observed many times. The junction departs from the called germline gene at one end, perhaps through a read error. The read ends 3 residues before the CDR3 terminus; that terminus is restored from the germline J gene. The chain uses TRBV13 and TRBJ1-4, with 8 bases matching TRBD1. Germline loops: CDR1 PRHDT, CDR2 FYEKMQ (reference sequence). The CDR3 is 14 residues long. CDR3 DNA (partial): TGTGCCAGCAGCTCGGACAGGGCTAAGGAAAAA. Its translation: CASSSDRAKEK. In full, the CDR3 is CASSSDRAKEKLFF.

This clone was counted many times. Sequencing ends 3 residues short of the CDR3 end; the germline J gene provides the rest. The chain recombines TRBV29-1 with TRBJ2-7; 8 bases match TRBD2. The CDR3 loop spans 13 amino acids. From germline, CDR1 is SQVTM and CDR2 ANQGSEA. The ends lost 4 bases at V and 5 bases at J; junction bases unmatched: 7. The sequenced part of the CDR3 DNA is TGCAGCGTTGGAAGCGGGAGTCAGCACGAG. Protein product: CSVGSGSQHE. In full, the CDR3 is CSVGSGSQHEQYF.

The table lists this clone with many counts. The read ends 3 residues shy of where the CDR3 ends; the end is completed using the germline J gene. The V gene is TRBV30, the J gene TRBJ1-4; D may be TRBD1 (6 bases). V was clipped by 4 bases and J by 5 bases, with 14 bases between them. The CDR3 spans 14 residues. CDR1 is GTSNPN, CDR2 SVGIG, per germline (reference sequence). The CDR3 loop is CAWTEDSLNEKLFF. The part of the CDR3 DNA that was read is TGTGCCTGGACCGAGGACAGCCTCAATGAAAAA. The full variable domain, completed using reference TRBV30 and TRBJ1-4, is SQTIHQWPATLVQPVGSPLSLECTVEGTSNPNLYWYRQAAGRGLQLLFYSVGIGQISSEVPQNLSASRPQDRQFILSSKKLLLSDSGFYLCAWTEDSLNEKLFFGSGTQLSVL.

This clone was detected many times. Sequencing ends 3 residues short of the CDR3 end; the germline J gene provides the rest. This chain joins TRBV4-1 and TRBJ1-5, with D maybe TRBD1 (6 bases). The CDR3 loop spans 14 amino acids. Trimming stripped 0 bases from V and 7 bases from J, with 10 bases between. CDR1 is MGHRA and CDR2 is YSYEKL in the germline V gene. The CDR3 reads CASSQDGQGQPQHF. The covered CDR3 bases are TGCGCCAGCAGCCAAGATGGTCAGGGGCAGCCC.

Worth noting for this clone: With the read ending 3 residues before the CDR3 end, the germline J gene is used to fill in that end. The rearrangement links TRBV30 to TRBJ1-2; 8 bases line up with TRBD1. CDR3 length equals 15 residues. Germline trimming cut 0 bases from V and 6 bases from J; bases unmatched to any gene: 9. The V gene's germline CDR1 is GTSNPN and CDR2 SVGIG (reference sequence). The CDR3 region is CAWSVSAGGLDGYTF. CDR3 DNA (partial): TGTGCCTGGAGTGTGTCCGCAGGGGGCCTAGATGGC. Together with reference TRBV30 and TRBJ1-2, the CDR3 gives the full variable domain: SQTIHQWPATLVQPVGSPLSLECTVEGTSNPNLYWYRQAAGRGLQLLFYSVGIGQISSEVPQNLSASRPQDRQFILSSKKLLLSDSGFYLCAWSVSAGGLDGYTFGSGTRLTVV.

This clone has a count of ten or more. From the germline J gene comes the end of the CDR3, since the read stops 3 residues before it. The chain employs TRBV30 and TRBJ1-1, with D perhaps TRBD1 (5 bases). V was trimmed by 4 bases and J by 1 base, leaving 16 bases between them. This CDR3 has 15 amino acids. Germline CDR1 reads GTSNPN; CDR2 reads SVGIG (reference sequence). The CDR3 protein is CAWILAGKTNTEAFF. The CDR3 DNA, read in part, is TGTGCCTGGATCCTCGCAGGGAAGACGAACACTGAA.

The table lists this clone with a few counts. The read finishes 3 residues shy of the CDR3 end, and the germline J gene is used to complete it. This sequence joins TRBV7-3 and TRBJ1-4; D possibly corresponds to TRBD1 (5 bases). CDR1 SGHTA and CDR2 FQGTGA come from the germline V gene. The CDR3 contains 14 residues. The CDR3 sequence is CASSPSGYNSPLFF. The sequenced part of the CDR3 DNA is TGTGCCAGCAGCCCCTCAGGGTATAATTCACCA.

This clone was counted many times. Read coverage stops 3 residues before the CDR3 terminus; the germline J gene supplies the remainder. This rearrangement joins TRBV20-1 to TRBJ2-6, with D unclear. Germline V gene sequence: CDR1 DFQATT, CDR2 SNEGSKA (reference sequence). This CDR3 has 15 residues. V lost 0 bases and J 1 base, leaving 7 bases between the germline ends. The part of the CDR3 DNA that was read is TGCAGTGCTAGAGATACGAGGTCTGGGGCCAACGTC. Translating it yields CSARDTRSGANV. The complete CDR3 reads CSARDTRSGANVLTF.

The CDR3 is CASSEAPGRSNQPQYF. Incomplete CDR3 DNA: TGTGCCAGCAGTGAAGCGCCAGGGAGGAGCAATCAGCCG. The rearrangement joins TRBV2 to TRBJ2-3; the D gene is possibly TRBD2 (6 bases). The sequenced fragment ends 3 residues before the CDR3 boundary, so the rest is inferred from the germline J gene. The CDR3 loop spans 16 amino acids. The germline V gene encodes CDR1 SNHLY and CDR2 FYNNEI.

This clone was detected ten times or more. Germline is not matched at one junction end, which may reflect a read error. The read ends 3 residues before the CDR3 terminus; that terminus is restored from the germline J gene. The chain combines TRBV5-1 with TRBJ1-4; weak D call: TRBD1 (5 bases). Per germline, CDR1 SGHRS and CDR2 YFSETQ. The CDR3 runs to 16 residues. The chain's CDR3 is CASSLEWRQGGEKLFF. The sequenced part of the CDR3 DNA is TGTGCCAGCAGCTTGGAATGGCGTCAGGGCGGTGAAAAA.

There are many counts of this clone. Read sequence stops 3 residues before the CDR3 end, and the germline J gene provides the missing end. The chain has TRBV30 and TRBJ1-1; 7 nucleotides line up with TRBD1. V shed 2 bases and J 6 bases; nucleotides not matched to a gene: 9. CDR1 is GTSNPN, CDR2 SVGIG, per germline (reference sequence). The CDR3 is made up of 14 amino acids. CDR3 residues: CAWSLGQAGPEAFF. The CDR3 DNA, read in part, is TGTGCCTGGAGTCTAGGACAGGCAGGGCCTGAA.

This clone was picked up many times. The CDR3 sequence: CASSQLGTGPATNEKLFF. The sequenced part of the CDR3 DNA is TGCGCCAGCAGCCAACTGGGGACAGGCCCTGCAACTAATGAAAAA. This chain links TRBV4-1 with TRBJ1-4, with 8 nucleotides matching TRBD1. The read comes to an end 3 residues before the CDR3 does, leaving the germline J gene to fill in the end. J gave up 0 bases and V 2 bases, and 8 bases lay outside the gene matches. Germline V gene sequence: CDR1 MGHRA, CDR2 YSYEKL. This CDR3 is 18 amino acids long.

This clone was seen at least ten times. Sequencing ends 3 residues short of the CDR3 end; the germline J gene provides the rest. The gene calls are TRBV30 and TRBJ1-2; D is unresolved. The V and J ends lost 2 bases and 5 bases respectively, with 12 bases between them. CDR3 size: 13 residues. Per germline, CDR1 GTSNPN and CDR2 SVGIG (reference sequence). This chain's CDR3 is CAWSPWAGYGYTF. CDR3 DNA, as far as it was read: TGTGCCTGGAGTCCCTGGGCGGGATATGGC.

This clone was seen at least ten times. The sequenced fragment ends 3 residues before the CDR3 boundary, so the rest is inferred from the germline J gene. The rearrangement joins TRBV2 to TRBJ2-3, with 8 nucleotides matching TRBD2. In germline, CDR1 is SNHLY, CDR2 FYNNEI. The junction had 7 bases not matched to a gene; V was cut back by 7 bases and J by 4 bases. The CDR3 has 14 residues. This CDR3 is CASTQGLGADTQYF. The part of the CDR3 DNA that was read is TGTGCCAGCACTCAGGGACTAGGGGCAGATACG. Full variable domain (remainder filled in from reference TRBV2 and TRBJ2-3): EPEVTQTPSHQVTQMGQEVILRCVPISNHLYFYWYRQILGQKVEFLVSFYNNEISEKSEIFDDQFSVERPDGSNFTLKIRSTKLEDSAMYFCASTQGLGADTQYFGPGTRLTVL.

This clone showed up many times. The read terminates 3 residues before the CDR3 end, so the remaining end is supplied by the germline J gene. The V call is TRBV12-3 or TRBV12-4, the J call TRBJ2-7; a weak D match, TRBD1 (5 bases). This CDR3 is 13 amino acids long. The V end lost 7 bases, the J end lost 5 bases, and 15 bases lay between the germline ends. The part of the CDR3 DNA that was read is TGTGCCAGCACCCAGGGCCAAAGCAACGAG. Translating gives CASTQGQSNE. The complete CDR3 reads CASTQGQSNEQYF.

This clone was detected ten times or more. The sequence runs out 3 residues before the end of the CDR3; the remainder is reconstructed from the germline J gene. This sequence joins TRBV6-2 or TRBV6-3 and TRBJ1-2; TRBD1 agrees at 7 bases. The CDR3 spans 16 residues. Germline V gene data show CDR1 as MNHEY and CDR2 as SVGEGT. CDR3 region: CASSYGHRGPIDDYTF. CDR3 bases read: TGTGCCAGCAGTTACGGTCACAGGGGCCCTATCGATGAC.

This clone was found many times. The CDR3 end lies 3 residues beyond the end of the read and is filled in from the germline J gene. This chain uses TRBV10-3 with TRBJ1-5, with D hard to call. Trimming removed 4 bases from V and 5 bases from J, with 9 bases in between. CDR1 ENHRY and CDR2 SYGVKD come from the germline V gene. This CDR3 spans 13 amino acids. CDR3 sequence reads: CAISGSLDQPQHF. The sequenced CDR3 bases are TGTGCCATCAGTGGGTCACTTGATCAGCCC.

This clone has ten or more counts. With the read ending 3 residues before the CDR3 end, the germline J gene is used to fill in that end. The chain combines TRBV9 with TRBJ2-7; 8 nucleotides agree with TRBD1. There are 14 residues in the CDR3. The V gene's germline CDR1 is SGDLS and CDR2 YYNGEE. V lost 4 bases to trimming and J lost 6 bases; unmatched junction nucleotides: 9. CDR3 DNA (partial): TGTGCCAGCAGCCCGAGGACAGGGTTGGGCGAG. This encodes CASSPRTGLGE. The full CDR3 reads CASSPRTGLGEQYF.

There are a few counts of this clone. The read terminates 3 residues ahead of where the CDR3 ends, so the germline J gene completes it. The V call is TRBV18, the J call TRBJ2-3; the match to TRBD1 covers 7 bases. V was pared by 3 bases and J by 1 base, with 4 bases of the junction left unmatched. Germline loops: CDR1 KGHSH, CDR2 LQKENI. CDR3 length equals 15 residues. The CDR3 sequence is CASSPQGDGTDTQYF. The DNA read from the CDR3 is TGTGCCAGCTCACCCCAGGGGGACGGCACAGATACG.

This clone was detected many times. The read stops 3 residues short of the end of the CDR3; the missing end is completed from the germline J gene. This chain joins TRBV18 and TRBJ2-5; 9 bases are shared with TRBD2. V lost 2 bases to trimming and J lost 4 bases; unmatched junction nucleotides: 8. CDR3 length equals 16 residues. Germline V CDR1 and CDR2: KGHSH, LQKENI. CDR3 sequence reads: CASSPRTSASGETQYF. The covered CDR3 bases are TGTGCCAGCTCACCAAGGACTAGCGCGTCGGGAGAGACC.

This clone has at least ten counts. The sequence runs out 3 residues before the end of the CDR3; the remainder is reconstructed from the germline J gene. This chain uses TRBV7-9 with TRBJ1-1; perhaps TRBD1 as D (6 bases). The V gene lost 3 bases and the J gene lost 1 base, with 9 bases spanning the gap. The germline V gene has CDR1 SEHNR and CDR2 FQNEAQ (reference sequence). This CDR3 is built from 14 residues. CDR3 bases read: TGTGCCAGCAGCTTGCCGGACAGGAACACTGAA. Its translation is CASSLPDRNTE. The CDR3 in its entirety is CASSLPDRNTEAFF.